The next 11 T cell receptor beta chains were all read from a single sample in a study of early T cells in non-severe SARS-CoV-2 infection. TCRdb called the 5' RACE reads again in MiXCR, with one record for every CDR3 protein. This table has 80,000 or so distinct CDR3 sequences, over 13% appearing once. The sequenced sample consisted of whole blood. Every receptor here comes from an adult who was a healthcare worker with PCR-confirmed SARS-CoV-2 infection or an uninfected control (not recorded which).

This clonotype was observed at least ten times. CDR3 nucleotide sequence: TGTGCCAGCAGCTTGGACGGCTCCTACAATGAGCAGTTCTTC. Protein sequence: CASSLDGSYNEQFF. V and J are TRBV7-8 and TRBJ2-1; no reliable D call. The CDR3 contains 14 residues. Germline values: CDR1 SGHVS, CDR2 FQNEAQ. The germline V and J ends were trimmed by 3 bases and 0 bases, with 6 bases remaining between them.

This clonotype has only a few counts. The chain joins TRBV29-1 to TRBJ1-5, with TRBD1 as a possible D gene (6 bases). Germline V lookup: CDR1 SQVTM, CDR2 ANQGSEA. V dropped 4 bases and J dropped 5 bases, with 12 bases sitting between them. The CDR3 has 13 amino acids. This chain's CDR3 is CSVVSGGDQPQHF. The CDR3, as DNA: TGCAGCGTTGTTTCTGGGGGCGATCAGCCCCAGCATTTT.

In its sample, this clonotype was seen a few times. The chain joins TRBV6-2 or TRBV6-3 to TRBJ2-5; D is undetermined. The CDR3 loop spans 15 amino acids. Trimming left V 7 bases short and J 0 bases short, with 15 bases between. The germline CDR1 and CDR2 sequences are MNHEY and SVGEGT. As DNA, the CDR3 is TGTGCCAGCACCGAAGGAGTGGCGGACCAAGAGACCCAGTACTTC. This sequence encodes CASTEGVADQETQYF.

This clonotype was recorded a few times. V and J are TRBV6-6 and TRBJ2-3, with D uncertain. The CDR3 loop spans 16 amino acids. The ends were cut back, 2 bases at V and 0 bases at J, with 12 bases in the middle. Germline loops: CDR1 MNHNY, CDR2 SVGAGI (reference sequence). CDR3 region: CASSYVLRSSTDTQYF. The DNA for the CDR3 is TGTGCCAGCAGTTACGTTCTAAGGTCTAGCACAGATACGCAGTATTTT.

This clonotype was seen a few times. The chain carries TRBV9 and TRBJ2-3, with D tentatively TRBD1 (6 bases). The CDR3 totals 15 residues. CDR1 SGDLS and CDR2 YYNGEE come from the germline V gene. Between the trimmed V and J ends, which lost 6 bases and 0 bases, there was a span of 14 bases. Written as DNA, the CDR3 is TGTGCCAGCACCGCCGGGACAACTAGCACAGATACGCAGTATTTT. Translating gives CASTAGTTSTDTQYF.

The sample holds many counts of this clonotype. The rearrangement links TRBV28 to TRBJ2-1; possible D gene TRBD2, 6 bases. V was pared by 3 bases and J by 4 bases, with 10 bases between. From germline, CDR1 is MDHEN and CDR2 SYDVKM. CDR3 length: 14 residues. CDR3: CASSLGGFYNEQFF. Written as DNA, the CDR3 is TGTGCCAGCAGTTTGGGGGGTTTTTACAATGAGCAGTTCTTC.

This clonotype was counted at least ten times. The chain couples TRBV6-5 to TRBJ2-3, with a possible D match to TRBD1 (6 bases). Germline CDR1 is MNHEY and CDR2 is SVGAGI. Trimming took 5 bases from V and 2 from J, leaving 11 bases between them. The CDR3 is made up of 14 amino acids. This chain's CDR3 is CASSRDITTDTQYF. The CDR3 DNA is TGTGCCAGCAGTCGGGACATTACCACAGATACGCAGTATTTT.

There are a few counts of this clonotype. CDR3 bases: TGTGCCAGCAGCTTAGTAGGGACAGAATACGAGCAGTACTTC. This encodes CASSLVGTEYEQYF. The rearrangement joins TRBV11-2 to TRBJ2-7; 7 bases are a match to TRBD1. This CDR3 has 14 amino acids. Trimming took 1 base from V and 4 from J; bases not matched to a gene: 4. Germline CDR1 reads SGHAT; CDR2 reads FQNNGV.

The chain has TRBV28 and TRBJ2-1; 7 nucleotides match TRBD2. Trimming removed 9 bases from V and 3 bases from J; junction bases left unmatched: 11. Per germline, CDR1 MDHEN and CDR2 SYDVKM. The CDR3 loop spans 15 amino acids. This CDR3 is CASKTASGLYNEQFF. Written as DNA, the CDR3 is TGTGCCAGTAAAACTGCTAGCGGCCTCTACAATGAGCAGTTCTTC.

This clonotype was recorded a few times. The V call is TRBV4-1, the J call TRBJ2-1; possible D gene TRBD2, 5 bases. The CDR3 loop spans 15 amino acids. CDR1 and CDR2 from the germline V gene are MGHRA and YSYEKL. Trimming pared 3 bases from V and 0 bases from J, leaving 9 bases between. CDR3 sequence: CASSQEERSYNEQFF. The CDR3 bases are TGCGCCAGCAGCCAGGAGGAGCGCTCCTACAATGAGCAGTTCTTC.

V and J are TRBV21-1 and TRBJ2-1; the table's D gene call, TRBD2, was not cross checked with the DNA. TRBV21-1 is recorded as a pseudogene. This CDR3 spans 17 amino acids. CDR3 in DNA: TGTGCCAGCTGGCTCTTGGGAGCGGGAGGCTCCTACAATGAGCAGTTCTTC. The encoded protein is CASWLLGAGGSYNEQFF.